This T cell receptor beta chain was captured in a study of blood T cells in healthy people across ages. Total RNA amounts of at least 5.5 micrograms were extracted per sample. V was trimmed by 5 bases and J by 5 bases, leaving 7 bases between them. Germline V gene data show CDR1 as SGHTA and CDR2 as FQGNSA. This CDR3 has 11 residues. Alongside a J-beta primer mix, a sample-barcoded 5' primer served in a second PCR lasting about 7 to 11 cycles. TCRdb re-analysed the 5' RACE reads in MiXCR, keeping a single row per CDR3 protein. The sample lists more than 800,000 distinct CDR3 sequences, around 30% seen once, with approximately 15% in the top ten. Broader study findings: Significant beta diversity loss was already apparent by age approximately 38, declining roughly linearly. Both higher diversity and more naive CD4+ cells marked long-lived donors when set against aged donors. Naive T cell percentage strongly correlated with TCR beta diversity.

In regard to this clonotype: What it binds is not known.

The origin of this receptor is an elderly woman in good health. The J gene is TRBJ2-7, the V gene TRBV7-2; D might be TRBD2 (5 bases). What was sequenced was blood. The CDR3 DNA sequence: TGTGCCAGCAGCACTAGGCACGAGCAGTACTTC. This gives the protein CASSTRHEQYF.